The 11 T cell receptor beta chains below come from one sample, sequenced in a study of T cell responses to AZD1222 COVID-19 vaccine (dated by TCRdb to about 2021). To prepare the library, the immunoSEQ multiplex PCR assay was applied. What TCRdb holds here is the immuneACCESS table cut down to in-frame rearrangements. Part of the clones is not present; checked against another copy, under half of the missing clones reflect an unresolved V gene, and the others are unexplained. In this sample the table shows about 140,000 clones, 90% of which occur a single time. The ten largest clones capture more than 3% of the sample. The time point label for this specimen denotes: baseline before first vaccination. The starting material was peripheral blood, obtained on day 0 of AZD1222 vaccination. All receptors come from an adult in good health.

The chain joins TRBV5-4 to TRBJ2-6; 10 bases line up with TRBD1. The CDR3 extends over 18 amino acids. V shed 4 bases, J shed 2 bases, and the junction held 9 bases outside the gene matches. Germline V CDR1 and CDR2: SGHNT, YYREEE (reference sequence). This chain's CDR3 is CASSAPGTGAPGANVLTF. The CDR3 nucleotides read TGTGCCAGCAGCGCCCCCGGGACAGGGGCCCCTGGGGCCAACGTCCTGACTTTC.

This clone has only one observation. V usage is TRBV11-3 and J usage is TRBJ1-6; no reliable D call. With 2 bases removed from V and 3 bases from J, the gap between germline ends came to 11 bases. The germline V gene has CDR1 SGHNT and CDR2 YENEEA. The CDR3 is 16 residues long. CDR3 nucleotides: TGTGCCAGCAGCTTATATAGGAGTTACTATAATTCACCCCTCCACTTT. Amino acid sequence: CASSLYRSYYNSPLHF.

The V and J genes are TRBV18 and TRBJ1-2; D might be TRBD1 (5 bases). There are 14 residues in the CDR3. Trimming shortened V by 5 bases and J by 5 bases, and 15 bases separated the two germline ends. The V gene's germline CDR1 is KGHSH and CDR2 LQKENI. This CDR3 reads CASSSRATMYGYTF. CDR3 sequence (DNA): TGTGCCAGCTCATCCAGGGCAACGATGTATGGCTACACCTTC.

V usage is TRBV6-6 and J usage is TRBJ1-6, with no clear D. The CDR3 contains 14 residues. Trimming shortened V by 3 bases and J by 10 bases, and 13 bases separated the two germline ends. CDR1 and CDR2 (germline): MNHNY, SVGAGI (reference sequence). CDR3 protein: CASSYAGEGSPLHF. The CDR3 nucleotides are TGTGCCAGCAGTTATGCCGGGGAAGGATCACCCCTCCACTTT.

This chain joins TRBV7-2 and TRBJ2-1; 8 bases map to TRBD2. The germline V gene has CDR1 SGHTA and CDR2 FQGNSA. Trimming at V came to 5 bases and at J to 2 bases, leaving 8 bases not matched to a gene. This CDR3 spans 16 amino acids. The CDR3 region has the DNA TGTGCCAGCAGCCTGGCGGGAGGTCGAGCCTACAATGAGCAGTTCTTC. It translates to CASSLAGGRAYNEQFF.

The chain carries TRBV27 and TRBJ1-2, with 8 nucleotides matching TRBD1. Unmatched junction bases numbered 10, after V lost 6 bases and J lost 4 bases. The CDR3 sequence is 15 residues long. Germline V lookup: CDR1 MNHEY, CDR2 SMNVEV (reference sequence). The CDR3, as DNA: TGTGCCAGCAGGGCCGCAGGGGGCGTAATCTATGGCTACACCTTC. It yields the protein CASRAAGGVIYGYTF.

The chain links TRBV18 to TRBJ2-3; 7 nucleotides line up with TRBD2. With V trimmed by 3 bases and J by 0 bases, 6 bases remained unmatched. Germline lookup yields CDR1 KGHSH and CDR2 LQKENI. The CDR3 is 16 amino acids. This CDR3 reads CASSPFSGPSTDTQYF. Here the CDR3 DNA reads TGTGCCAGCTCACCCTTTAGCGGGCCCAGCACAGATACGCAGTATTTT.

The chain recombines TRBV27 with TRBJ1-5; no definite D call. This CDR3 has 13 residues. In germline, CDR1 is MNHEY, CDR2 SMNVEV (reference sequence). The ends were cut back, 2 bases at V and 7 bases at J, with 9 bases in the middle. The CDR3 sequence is CASSLNVWQPQHF. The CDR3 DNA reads TGTGCCAGCAGTTTAAACGTCTGGCAGCCCCAGCATTTT.

In nucleotides, the CDR3 is TGCAGCGCTACGTCTACAGGGGGAGAGACCCAGTACTTC. Protein sequence: CSATSTGGETQYF. J is TRBJ2-5 and V is TRBV29-1, with 8 positions matching TRBD1. Trimming removed 7 bases from V and 4 bases from J; junction bases left unmatched: 8. CDR3 length: 13 residues. From germline, CDR1 is SQVTM and CDR2 ANQGSEA.

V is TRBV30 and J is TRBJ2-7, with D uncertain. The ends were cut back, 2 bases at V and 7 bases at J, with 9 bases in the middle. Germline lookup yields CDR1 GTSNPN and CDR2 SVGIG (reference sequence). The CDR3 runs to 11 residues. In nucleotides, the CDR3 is TGTGCCTGGAGTTTCAAGGGAGAGCAGTACTTC. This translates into CAWSFKGEQYF.

This CDR3 is CASSQLKGGYEQYF. The CDR3, as DNA: TGTGCCAGCAGCCAACTTAAGGGGGGATACGAGCAGTACTTC. The chain uses TRBV4-2 and TRBJ2-7; D possibly matches TRBD1 or TRBD2 (6 bases each). The germline V gene encodes CDR1 LGHNA and CDR2 YNFKEQ. The CDR3 covers 14 residues. Trimming took 2 bases from V and 4 from J, leaving 12 bases between them.